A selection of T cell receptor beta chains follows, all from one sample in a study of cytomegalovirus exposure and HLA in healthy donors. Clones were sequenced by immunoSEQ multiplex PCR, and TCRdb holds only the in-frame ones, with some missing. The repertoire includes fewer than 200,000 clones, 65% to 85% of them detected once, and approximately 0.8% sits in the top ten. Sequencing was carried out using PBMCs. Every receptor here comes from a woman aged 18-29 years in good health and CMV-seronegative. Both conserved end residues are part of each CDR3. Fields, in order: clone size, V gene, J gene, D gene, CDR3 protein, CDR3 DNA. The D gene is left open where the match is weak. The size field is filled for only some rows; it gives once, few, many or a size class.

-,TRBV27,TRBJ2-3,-,CASSLLFGGFEGDTQYF,TGTGCCAGCAGTTTATTGTTCGGTGGGTTTGAGGGAGATACGCAGTATTTT
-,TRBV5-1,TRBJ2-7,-,CASSLDGSAYEQYF,TGCGCCAGCAGCTTGGACGGGAGTGCCTACGAGCAGTACTTC
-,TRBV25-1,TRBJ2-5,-,CASSDTRVQETQYF,TGTGCCAGCAGTGATACCAGGGTCCAAGAGACCCAGTACTTC
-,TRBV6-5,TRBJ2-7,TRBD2,CASRGTSGRWYEQYF,TGTGCCAGCAGAGGTACTAGCGGGAGGTGGTACGAGCAGTACTTC
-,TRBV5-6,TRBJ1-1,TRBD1,CASSSTGTGEAFF,TGTGCCAGCAGCTCGACCGGGACAGGCGAAGCTTTCTTT
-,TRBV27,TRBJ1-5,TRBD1,CASSRTGAGRQPQHF,TGTGCCAGCAGCCGAACAGGGGCCGGGCGTCAGCCCCAGCATTTT
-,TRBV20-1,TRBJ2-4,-,CSASVKNIQYF,TGCAGTGCCTCGGTCAAAAACATTCAGTACTTC
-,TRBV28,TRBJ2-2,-,CASRSLSGNTGELFF,TGTGCCAGCAGGTCCCTTAGCGGGAACACCGGGGAGCTGTTTTTT
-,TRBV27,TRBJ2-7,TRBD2,CASSRAGPTYEQYF,TGTGCCAGCAGCCGAGCGGGGCCGACCTACGAGCAGTACTTC
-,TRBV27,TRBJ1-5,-,CASSLNRAQPQHF,TGTGCCAGCAGTTTAAACAGGGCTCAGCCCCAGCATTTT
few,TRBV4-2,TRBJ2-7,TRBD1,CASSQELVGDRDYEQYF,TGTGCCAGCAGCCAAGAATTAGTTGGGGACAGGGACTACGAGCAGTACTTC
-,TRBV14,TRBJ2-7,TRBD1,CASSQGLGQEQYF,TGTGCCAGCAGCCAAGGCTTGGGACAGGAGCAGTACTTC
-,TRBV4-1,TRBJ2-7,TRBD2,CASSQDRTGGGHEQYF,TGCGCCAGCAGCCAAGACCGAACGGGGGGGGGCCACGAGCAGTACTTC
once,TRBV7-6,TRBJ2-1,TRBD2,CASSPSPKSGRGGSNEQFF,TGTGCCAGCAGCCCGTCACCGAAGAGCGGGAGGGGTGGTTCTAATGAGCAGTTCTTC
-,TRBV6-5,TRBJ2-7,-,CASSYVRGDEQYF,TGTGCCAGCAGTTACGTGCGGGGCGACGAGCAGTACTTC
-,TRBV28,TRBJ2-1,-,CASSEARSIVQFF,TGTGCCAGCAGTGAGGCTCGATCTATTGTGCAGTTCTTC
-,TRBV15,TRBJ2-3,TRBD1,CATSLTGQGADTQYF,TGTGCCACCAGTCTGACGGGGCAGGGGGCAGATACGCAGTATTTT
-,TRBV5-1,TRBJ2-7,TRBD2,CASSPSGLAGVYEQYF,TGCGCCAGCAGCCCTAGCGGACTAGCGGGAGTATACGAGCAGTACTTC
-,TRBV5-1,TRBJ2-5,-,CASSFLETQYF,TGCGCCAGCAGCTTTCTGGAGACCCAGTACTTC
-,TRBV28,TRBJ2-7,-,CASSFAGTPYEQYF,TGTGCCAGCAGTTTTGCAGGTACACCCTACGAGCAGTACTTC
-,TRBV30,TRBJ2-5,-,CAWSTLQETQYF,TGTGCCTGGAGCACATTACAAGAGACCCAGTACTTC
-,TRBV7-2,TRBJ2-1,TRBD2,CASRRTGGSYNEQFF,TGTGCCAGCAGAAGAACGGGAGGAAGTTACAATGAGCAGTTCTTC
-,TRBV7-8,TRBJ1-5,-,CASSLAASHNQPQHF,TGTGCCAGCAGCTTAGCGGCCAGTCACAATCAGCCCCAGCATTTT
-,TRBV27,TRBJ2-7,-,CASSPWSKGDEQYF,TGTGCCAGCAGCCCTTGGTCTAAGGGGGACGAGCAGTACTTC
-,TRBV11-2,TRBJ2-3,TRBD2,CASSLLAGTTDTQYF,TGTGCCAGCAGCTTACTAGCGGGTACCACAGATACGCAGTATTTT
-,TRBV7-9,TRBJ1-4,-,CASSYSWEKLFF,TGTGCCAGCAGCTACTCATGGGAAAAACTGTTTTTT
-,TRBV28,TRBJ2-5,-,CASSLRPGVETQYF,TGTGCCAGCAGTTTACGTCCGGGAGTGGAGACCCAGTACTTC
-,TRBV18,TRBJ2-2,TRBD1,CASSPLGQSFLTGELFF,TGTGCCAGCTCACCATTGGGACAGAGTTTTCTAACCGGGGAGCTGTTTTTT
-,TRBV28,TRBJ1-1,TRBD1,CASSFVPGQMNTEAFF,TGTGCCAGCAGTTTCGTGCCGGGACAGATGAACACTGAAGCTTTCTTT
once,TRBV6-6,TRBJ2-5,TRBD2,CASEPQRELPETQYF,TGTGCCAGCGAGCCTCAGCGGGAGCTCCCAGAGACCCAGTACTTC
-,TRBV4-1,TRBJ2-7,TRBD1,CASSPTINFRDRGPNEQYF,TGCGCCAGCAGCCCTACCATAAACTTTAGGGACAGGGGGCCGAACGAGCAGTACTTC
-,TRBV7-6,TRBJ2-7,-,CASSFGRPSYEQYF,TGTGCCAGCAGCTTCGGCAGGCCCTCCTACGAGCAGTACTTC
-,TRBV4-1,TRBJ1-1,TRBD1,CASSQDEFDRGGPEAFF,TGCGCCAGCAGCCAAGATGAGTTTGACAGGGGGGGACCCGAAGCTTTCTTT
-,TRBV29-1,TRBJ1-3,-,CSVVTNRAGNTIYF,TGCAGCGTTGTCACGAACAGGGCTGGAAACACCATATATTTT
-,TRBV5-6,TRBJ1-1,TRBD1,CASSLGGDRVGTEAFF,TGTGCCAGCAGCTTGGGCGGGGACAGGGTCGGCACTGAAGCTTTCTTT
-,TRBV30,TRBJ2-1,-,CAWSVRGSYNEQFF,TGTGCCTGGAGTGTAAGGGGGTCCTACAATGAGCAGTTCTTC
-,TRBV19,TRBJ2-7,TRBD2,CASSFASGTYEQYF,TGTGCCAGTAGTTTCGCTAGCGGTACCTACGAGCAGTACTTC
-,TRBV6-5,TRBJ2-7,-,CASSRELGSYEQYF,TGTGCCAGCAGCCGGGAGCTGGGGTCCTACGAGCAGTACTTC
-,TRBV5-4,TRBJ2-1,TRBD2,CASSSLLANSYNEQFF,TGTGCCAGCAGCTCTTTACTAGCGAACTCCTACAATGAGCAGTTCTTC
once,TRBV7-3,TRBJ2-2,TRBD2,CASSLYAGGNANTGELFF,TGTGCCAGCAGCTTATATGCGGGAGGTAACGCGAACACCGGGGAGCTGTTTTTT
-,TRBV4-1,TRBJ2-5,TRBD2,CASSQAPLAGGRETQYF,TGCGCCAGCAGCCAAGCCCCGCTAGCGGGAGGGCGGGAGACCCAGTACTTC
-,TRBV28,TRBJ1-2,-,CASSPTDSVYGYTF,TGTGCCAGCAGCCCTACCGACAGCGTCTATGGCTACACCTTC
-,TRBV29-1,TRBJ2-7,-,CSVLLTASYEQYF,TGCAGCGTTCTATTGACAGCTTCCTACGAGCAGTACTTC
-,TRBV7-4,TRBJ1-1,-,CASSFHRAWDTEAFF,TGTGCCAGCAGCTTCCACAGGGCATGGGACACTGAAGCTTTCTTT
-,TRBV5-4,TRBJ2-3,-,CASSLEHPGEGTDTQYF,TGTGCCAGCAGCTTGGAGCACCCGGGAGAGGGCACAGATACGCAGTATTTT
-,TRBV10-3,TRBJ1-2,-,CAISSSRSRQANYGYTF,TGTGCCATCAGTTCATCAAGGTCCAGACAGGCTAACTATGGCTACACCTTC
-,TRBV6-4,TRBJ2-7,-,CASTECERGPYEQYF,TGTGCCAGCACAGAGTGCGAGAGAGGGCCCTACGAGCAGTACTTC
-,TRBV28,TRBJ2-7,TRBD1,CASSTSGQAYEQYF,TGTGCCAGCAGTACCTCGGGACAGGCCTACGAGCAGTACTTC
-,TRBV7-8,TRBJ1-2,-,CASSQQFTANYGYTF,TGTGCCAGCAGCCAACAATTTACAGCTAACTATGGCTACACCTTC
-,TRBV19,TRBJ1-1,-,CASSMGAGGVGTEAFF,TGTGCCAGTAGTATGGGGGCAGGCGGCGTGGGCACTGAAGCTTTCTTT
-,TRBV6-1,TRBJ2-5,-,CASSPWQVKETQYF,TGTGCCAGCAGTCCATGGCAGGTCAAAGAGACCCAGTACTTC
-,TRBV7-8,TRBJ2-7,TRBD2,CASSLEGTTYEQYF,TGTGCCAGCAGCTTAGAAGGGACTACCTACGAGCAGTACTTC
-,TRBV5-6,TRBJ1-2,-,CASSFWAGSLYGYTF,TGTGCCAGCAGCTTCTGGGCAGGATCCCTTTATGGCTACACCTTC
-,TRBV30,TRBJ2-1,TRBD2,CAWSGSSGILGEQFF,TGTGCCTGGAGTGGGTCTAGCGGGATATTAGGCGAGCAGTTCTTC
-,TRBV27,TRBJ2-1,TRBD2,CASSPFVLQREDYNEQFF,TGTGCCAGCAGTCCATTCGTGTTGCAGCGGGAGGATTACAATGAGCAGTTCTTC
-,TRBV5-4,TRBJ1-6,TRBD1,CASSSTGSSYNSPLHF,TGTGCCAGCAGCTCGACAGGGAGCTCCTATAATTCACCCCTCCACTTT
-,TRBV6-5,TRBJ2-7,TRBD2,CASRGSGRALYEQYF,TGTGCCAGCAGGGGAAGCGGGAGGGCCCTCTACGAGCAGTACTTC